The 11 T cell receptor beta chains listed next were all sequenced from one sample in a study of CD8 T cells in Susac syndrome. An input of roughly 0.5 to 1 ug of RNA was subjected to reverse transcription using random hexamers. Each CDR3 protein is one row after TCRdb ran MiXCR on the immunoSEQ multiplex PCR reads. The sample lists some 120,000 distinct CDR3 sequences; around nine tenths were seen once. Sequenced material: CD4+ T cells from PBMCs. The receptors originated from a human donor in good health.

The chain carries TRBV6-2 or TRBV6-3 and TRBJ2-2; possibly TRBD1 or TRBD2 for D (5 bases each). Germline values: CDR1 MNHEY, CDR2 SVGEGT. The CDR3 covers 15 residues. Trimming took 3 bases from V and 5 from J, leaving 13 bases between them. DNA for the CDR3: TGTGCCAGCAGTTATTACGGGGCTTATACCGGGGAGCTGTTTTTT. This translates into CASSYYGAYTGELFF.

The rearrangement joins TRBV4-3 to TRBJ1-5, with TRBD1 matching 8 bases. V lost 3 bases to trimming and J lost 6 bases; unmatched junction nucleotides: 4. The CDR3 is 14 residues long. CDR1 and CDR2 from the germline V gene are LGHNA and YSLEER. The CDR3 sequence is CASSHGQGIQPQHF. CDR3 sequence (DNA): TGCGCCAGCAGCCACGGACAGGGTATTCAGCCCCAGCATTTT.

This chain uses TRBV9 with TRBJ2-2; 11 positions agree with TRBD2. CDR3 length: 16 amino acids. V shed 5 bases, J shed 3 bases, and the junction held 6 bases outside the gene matches. CDR1 is SGDLS and CDR2 is YYNGEE in the germline V gene. In DNA form, the CDR3 reads TGTGCCAGCAGTAAGGGACTAGCGGATTACACCGGGGAGCTGTTTTTT. It translates to CASSKGLADYTGELFF.

This clonotype came up once. The rearrangement links TRBV7-9 to TRBJ2-7; the D gene is possibly TRBD2 (5 bases). CDR1 and CDR2 from the germline V gene are SEHNR and FQNEAQ (reference sequence). This CDR3 region has 14 residues. V was pared by 7 bases and J by 5 bases, with 18 bases between. Here the CDR3 reads CASIRDWESNEQYF. The CDR3 DNA follows: TGTGCCAGCATTCGGGATTGGGAGTCCAACGAGCAGTACTTC.

The rearrangement joins TRBV20-1 to TRBJ1-6; 12 bases are a match to TRBD1. The V gene end was trimmed by 0 bases and the J gene end by 10 bases; junction bases not matched to a gene: 10. Germline V gene sequence: CDR1 DFQATT, CDR2 SNEGSKA (reference sequence). The CDR3 is 17 amino acids. This chain's CDR3 is CSAREMTGTGGLSPLHF. The CDR3 DNA follows: TGCAGTGCTAGAGAGATGACCGGGACAGGGGGCCTGTCACCCCTCCACTTT.

The V call is TRBV19, the J call TRBJ2-3, with a possible D match to TRBD1 (5 bases). The CDR3 spans 15 residues. Trimming stripped 6 bases from V and 6 bases from J, with 19 bases between. Germline V lookup: CDR1 LNHDA, CDR2 SQIVND (reference sequence). This CDR3 is CASSQGTGTADTQYF. Here the CDR3 DNA reads TGTGCCAGTAGCCAGGGTACCGGTACTGCGGATACGCAGTATTTT.

The V gene is TRBV29-1, the J gene TRBJ2-1; no clear D gene. This CDR3 is 12 amino acids long. CDR1 and CDR2 (germline): SQVTM, ANQGSEA. The V end was cut by 1 base, the J end by 4 bases, with 5 bases between. This CDR3 is CSVEGEYNEQFF. The CDR3 region has the DNA TGCAGCGTTGAAGGCGAATACAATGAGCAGTTCTTC.

This clonotype has more than one count but fewer than ten. The V gene is TRBV29-1, the J gene TRBJ2-7, with no clear D. The CDR3 sequence is 13 residues long. From germline, CDR1 is SQVTM and CDR2 ANQGSEA. V was trimmed by 5 bases and J by 2 bases, leaving 13 bases between them. CDR3 in amino acids: CSVKHRSAYEQYF. Here the CDR3 DNA reads TGCAGCGTTAAACATAGAAGTGCCTACGAGCAGTACTTC.

This chain uses TRBV6-2 or TRBV6-3 with TRBJ1-2, with no clear D. CDR1 is MNHEY and CDR2 is SVGEGT in the germline V gene. The CDR3 loop spans 13 amino acids. Trimming pared 5 bases from V and 3 bases from J, leaving 10 bases between. This CDR3 is CASSLDGHYGYTF. CDR3 in DNA: TGTGCCAGCAGTCTGGACGGTCACTATGGCTACACCTTC.

This chain connects TRBV29-1 to TRBJ1-1; tentative D call: TRBD1 (6 bases). V was cut by 3 bases and J by 0 bases, with 11 bases left in between. This CDR3 spans 14 amino acids. Looked up from germline, CDR1 is SQVTM and CDR2 is ANQGSEA. Here the CDR3 reads CSVDSGDMNTEAFF. In DNA, the CDR3 is TGCAGCGTTGACAGTGGGGACATGAACACTGAAGCTTTCTTT.

V and J are TRBV28 and TRBJ2-3, with a possible D match to TRBD2 (6 bases). The V gene lost 1 base and the J gene lost 7 bases, with 18 bases spanning the gap. In germline, CDR1 is MDHEN, CDR2 SYDVKM. The CDR3 sequence is 16 residues long. CDR3 amino acids: CASSLFSGAAVNTQYF. CDR3 bases: TGTGCCAGCAGTTTATTCTCGGGAGCGGCTGTAAATACGCAGTATTTT.